A single sample is the source of the 3 T cell receptor beta chains below, sequenced in a study of cytomegalovirus exposure and HLA in healthy donors. It was with 60 Vbeta and 13 Jbeta primers that the PCR ran. The protocol was immunoSEQ multiplex PCR, while the TCRdb copy is restricted to in-frame clones and leaves out a portion. Of about 130,000 clones in the sample, approximately 80% were seen once. Sequencing was done on a sample of PBMCs. The receptors originated from a man between 18 and 29 years old in good health and CMV-seronegative.

The gene calls are TRBV10-3 and TRBJ2-3; 10 positions agree with TRBD2. The trim removed 4 bases at V and 3 bases at J, leaving 7 bases unmatched. The CDR3 covers 16 residues. Germline CDR1 is ENHRY and CDR2 is SYGVKD. CDR3 residues: CAISVLAGGPTDTQYF. CDR3 DNA sequence: TGTGCCATCAGTGTCTTAGCGGGAGGCCCTACAGATACGCAGTATTTT.

CDR3: CASSQDSRGNRYEQYF. The CDR3 DNA is TGCGCCAGCAGCCAAGACTCACGCGGGAACCGCTACGAGCAGTACTTC. V gene TRBV4-1 combines with J gene TRBJ2-7; D is perhaps TRBD2 (6 bases). The ends were cut back, 0 bases at V and 3 bases at J, with 15 bases in the middle. Germline V gene lookup returns CDR1 MGHRA and CDR2 YSYEKL. The CDR3 runs 16 residues.

The chain combines TRBV5-1 with TRBJ1-1; the match to TRBD1 covers 8 bases. This CDR3 has 14 residues. The germline V gene encodes CDR1 SGHRS and CDR2 YFSETQ. After removal of 4 bases from V and 5 bases from J, the junction contained 7 bases not matched to a gene. CDR3 DNA: TGCGCCAGCAGCGTAGCAGGGGGCAGGACTGAAGCTTTCTTT. Its protein product is CASSVAGGRTEAFF.